This TCR beta chain is drawn from a study of blood T cell repertoires in COVID-19. As for the study in general: There were acute and convalescent COVID-19 samples, and they came from the United States, Italy and Spain. Sources were T cells, B-cell-depleted T cells, or PBMCs; the material itself was cDNA or gDNA.

Assay: immunoSEQ multiplex PCR; the TCRdb copy retains only in-frame clones and omits some. The sample contains around 200,000 clones, roughly 88% of which appear only once. Sequencing was done on a sample of peripheral blood. This TCR was recovered from a human donor with active or convalescent COVID-19. The donor label of this sample is uncertain.

In DNA form, the CDR3 reads TGTGCCAGCAGTTTGGGGACATACAATGAGCAGTTCTTC. It encodes CASSLGTYNEQFF. This rearrangement joins TRBV12-3 or TRBV12-4 to TRBJ2-1, with D perhaps matching TRBD1 (6 bases). This CDR3 is built from 13 residues. Trimming pared 3 bases from V and 4 bases from J, leaving 7 bases between.